The 30 T cell receptor beta chains below were found in one sample sequenced in a study of T cell responses to AZD1222 COVID-19 vaccine. Only in-frame clones appear in the TCRdb table, and some are missing; sequencing was by immunoSEQ multiplex PCR. The repertoire holds some 140,000 clones, with under 95% as singletons. The input for sequencing was peripheral blood, taken on day 0 of AZD1222 vaccination. These receptors were obtained from an adult in good health.

The chain couples TRBV5-1 to TRBJ1-1, with 9 nucleotides matching TRBD1. The CDR3 consists of 13 residues. J gave up 5 bases and V 3 bases, and 2 bases lay outside the gene matches. CDR1 is SGHRS and CDR2 is YFSETQ in the germline V gene. This CDR3 reads CASSWTGETEAFF. Here the CDR3 DNA reads TGCGCCAGCAGCTGGACAGGGGAGACTGAAGCTTTCTTT. The entire variable domain, with the rest obtained from reference TRBV5-1 and TRBJ1-1, is as follows: KAGVTQTPRYLIKTRGQQVTLSCSPISGHRSVSWYQQTPGQGLQFLFEYFSETQRNKGNFPGRFSGRQFSNSRSEMNVSTLELGDSALYLCASSWTGETEAFFGQGTRLTVV.

This clone has just one count. The chain links TRBV5-1 to TRBJ2-5; 10 bases are shared with TRBD2. J lost 7 bases, V lost 3 bases, and 6 bases had no gene match. The germline V gene encodes CDR1 SGHRS and CDR2 YFSETQ. The CDR3 consists of 14 residues. The CDR3 loop is CASSYEVAGGTQYF. The CDR3 DNA reads as TGCGCCAGCAGCTATGAGGTAGCGGGAGGGACCCAGTACTTC.

This clone was seen once. The chain recombines TRBV30 with TRBJ1-2; tentatively, D is TRBD1 (5 bases). Trimming took 1 base from V and 4 from J, leaving 10 bases between them. Germline CDR1 reads GTSNPN; CDR2 reads SVGIG (reference sequence). This CDR3 region has 13 residues. The CDR3 protein is CAWSAMRGYGYTF. CDR3 bases: TGTGCCTGGAGTGCTATGAGGGGCTATGGCTACACCTTC.

The genes are TRBV6-5 and TRBJ1-5, with D possibly being TRBD1 (5 bases). The V gene's germline CDR1 is MNHEY and CDR2 SVGAGI. V was pared by 5 bases and J by 2 bases, with 13 bases between. The CDR3 spans 15 residues. The DNA of the CDR3 is TGTGCCAGCAGTCTAGGGGAGTGGGGCAATCAGCCCCAGCATTTT. It codes for CASSLGEWGNQPQHF.

This CDR3 reads CASNLGAGGNTGELFF. CDR3 nucleotide sequence: TGCGCCAGCAACCTCGGAGCGGGGGGGAACACCGGGGAGCTGTTTTTT. The chain has TRBV10-1 and TRBJ2-2; 9 bases line up with TRBD2. CDR1 WNHNN and CDR2 SYGVQD come from the germline V gene (reference sequence). V lost 7 bases, J lost 1 base, and 7 bases stayed unmatched. This CDR3 contains 16 residues.

Points on this clone: The sample contains more than one DNA sequence encoding this CDR3. The V gene is TRBV6-5, the J gene TRBJ2-7; D perhaps matches TRBD1 (6 bases). The CDR3 consists of 13 residues. V was pared by 7 bases and J by 2 bases, with 12 bases between. Germline V lookup: CDR1 MNHEY, CDR2 SVGAGI. The CDR3, as DNA: TGTGCCAGCACCAGGACAGAGACCTACGAGCAGTACTTC. As protein: CASTRTETYEQYF.

This chain joins TRBV28 and TRBJ1-6; D unclear. V lost 5 bases to trimming and J lost 6 bases, with 14 bases between them. Germline V CDR1 and CDR2: MDHEN, SYDVKM. The CDR3 spans 15 residues. CDR3 coding DNA: TGTGCCAGCAGTCCCTCGGCGGGAACTAATTCACCCCTCCACTTT. Its translation: CASSPSAGTNSPLHF. Supplemented by reference TRBV28 and TRBJ1-6, the full variable domain reads DVKVTQSSRYLVKRTGEKVFLECVQDMDHENMFWYRQDPGLGLRLIYFSYDVKMKEKGDIPEGYSVSREKKERFSLILESASTNQTSMYLCASSPSAGTNSPLHFGNGTRLTVT.

This chain connects TRBV5-6 to TRBJ2-3; D is undetermined. V gave up 2 bases and J gave up 6 bases, with 7 bases separating them. The V gene's germline CDR1 is SGHDT and CDR2 YYEEEE. This CDR3 spans 12 amino acids. This CDR3 is CASSLTADTQYF. The CDR3 DNA reads TGTGCCAGCAGCTTAACAGCGGATACGCAGTATTTT.

The gene calls are TRBV4-3 and TRBJ1-5, with D hard to call. Trimming took 0 bases from V and 5 from J, leaving 8 bases between them. Germline CDR1 and CDR2: LGHNA and YSLEER. CDR3 length: 14 amino acids. CDR3: CASSQESSDQPQHF. The DNA for the CDR3 is TGCGCCAGCAGCCAAGAAAGTTCCGATCAGCCCCAGCATTTT.

This rearrangement joins TRBV28 to TRBJ2-5, with 7 bases matching TRBD1. V shed 4 bases, J shed 2 bases, and the junction held 7 bases outside the gene matches. The CDR3 is 15 residues long. Germline CDR1 reads MDHEN; CDR2 reads SYDVKM. CDR3 DNA sequence: TGTGCCAGCAGTTCCCCCGGGACAGATCAAGAGACCCAGTACTTC. Its protein product is CASSSPGTDQETQYF.

This chain connects TRBV7-2 to TRBJ1-1, with D maybe TRBD1 (5 bases). The germline CDR1 and CDR2 sequences are SGHTA and FQGNSA. The CDR3 contains 14 residues. With 3 bases removed from V and 6 bases from J, the gap between germline ends came to 14 bases. The CDR3 nucleotides read TGTGCCAGCAGCTTCCCGAACAGGAGCCCTGAAGCTTTCTTT. It is translated as CASSFPNRSPEAFF. Together with reference TRBV7-2 and TRBJ1-1, the CDR3 gives the full variable domain: GAGVSQSPSNKVTEKGKDVELRCDPISGHTALYWYRQSLGQGLEFLIYFQGNSAPDKSGLPSDRFSAERTGGSVSTLTIQRTQQEDSAVYLCASSFPNRSPEAFFGQGTRLTVV.

The chain is built from TRBV19 and TRBJ2-2; maybe TRBD1 (6 bases). The CDR3 contains 17 residues. Germline CDR1 reads LNHDA; CDR2 reads SQIVND (reference sequence). Trimming cost V 6 bases and J 8 bases, with 25 bases left between them. Written as DNA, the CDR3 is TGTGCCAGTAGGATAACCCCAGGGGCGCCTGGAATGGGGGAGCTGTTTTTT. It specifies CASRITPGAPGMGELFF.

This chain links TRBV5-1 with TRBJ1-3; D is uncertain. V was shortened by 0 bases and J by 7 bases, with 11 bases between the two germline ends. From germline, CDR1 is SGHRS and CDR2 YFSETQ. The CDR3 contains 14 residues. Here the CDR3 DNA reads TGCGCCAGCAGCTTGGCCGGGCAAAGGAACACCATATATTTT. Amino acid sequence: CASSLAGQRNTIYF.

The V and J genes are TRBV7-7 and TRBJ2-7, with D uncertain. CDR3 size: 13 residues. The V and J ends lost 2 bases and 2 bases respectively, with 7 bases between them. Germline assignment: CDR1 SSHAT and CDR2 FNYEAQ (reference sequence). Written as DNA, the CDR3 is TGTGCCAGCAGCTTATTTATAACCTACGAGCAGTACTTC. It yields the protein CASSLFITYEQYF.

This clone was picked up one time. The CDR3: CASRYRGSAMDTEAFF. CDR3 sequence (DNA): TGCGCCAGCAGATACAGGGGGTCTGCTATGGACACTGAAGCTTTCTTT. The chain links TRBV5-1 to TRBJ1-1; 8 nucleotides agree with TRBD1. The trim removed 5 bases at V and 3 bases at J, leaving 12 bases unmatched. CDR1 is SGHRS, CDR2 YFSETQ, per germline. There are 16 residues in the CDR3.

This clone was counted once. The J gene is TRBJ1-2, the V gene TRBV7-8, with a weak D call TRBD1 (5 bases). V lost 8 bases and J 2 bases, leaving 9 bases between the germline ends. Germline CDR1 reads SGHVS; CDR2 reads FQNEAQ. This CDR3 contains 12 residues. The CDR3 loop is CASGDRNYGYTF. The CDR3 DNA follows: TGTGCCAGCGGAGACAGAAACTATGGCTACACCTTC.

The CDR3 coding sequence is TGTGCCACCAGTCTACCTACCCCCGGTACGCAGTATTTT. It codes for CATSLPTPGTQYF. The chain has TRBV24-1 and TRBJ2-3; D gene uncertain. CDR1 and CDR2 from the germline V gene are KGHDR and SFDVKD. Trimming removed 6 bases at V and 8 bases at J, with 14 bases between. The CDR3 loop spans 13 amino acids.

This chain links TRBV29-1 with TRBJ1-1; a weak D match, TRBD1 (6 bases). Germline CDR1 reads SQVTM; CDR2 reads ANQGSEA. V was clipped by 0 bases and J by 4 bases, with 9 bases between them. This CDR3 is built from 13 residues. The CDR3 spells CSVEEGGGTEAFF. The CDR3 DNA reads TGCAGCGTTGAAGAAGGAGGGGGCACTGAAGCTTTCTTT. The full variable domain, in which reference TRBV29-1 and TRBJ1-1 provide the parts outside the CDR3, is SAVISQKPSRDICQRGTSLTIQCQVDSQVTMMFWYRQQPGQSLTLIATANQGSEATYESGFVIDKFPISRPNLTFSTLTVSNMSPEDSSIYLCSVEEGGGTEAFFGQGTRLTVV.

On this clone: The junction shows a germline mismatch at one end, possibly a read error. The V call is TRBV6-1, the J call TRBJ2-1; 9 nucleotides agree with TRBD1. The germline CDR1 and CDR2 sequences are MNHNS and SASEGT. This CDR3 is 15 amino acids long. CDR3 residues: CVSSEATGGYNEQFF. As DNA, the CDR3 is TGTGTCAGCAGTGAAGCGACAGGGGGCTACAATGAGCAGTTCTTC.

This clone occurred once. The V gene is TRBV6-5, the J gene TRBJ1-2; 7 nucleotides agree with TRBD1. Trimming removed 6 bases from V and 2 bases from J; junction bases left unmatched: 3. Germline V CDR1 and CDR2: MNHEY, SVGAGI. The CDR3 totals 13 residues. Here the CDR3 DNA reads TGTGCCAGCAGCCCCAGGGGGAACTATGGCTACACCTTC. Residues: CASSPRGNYGYTF.

This clone was recorded once. The chain employs TRBV5-1 and TRBJ1-2, with a possible D match to TRBD1 (6 bases). This CDR3 contains 15 residues. V lost 0 bases, J lost 4 bases, and 13 bases lay in between. CDR1 and CDR2 (germline): SGHRS, YFSETQ. The CDR3 nucleotides read TGCGCCAGCAGCTTGGTTCTGGGGGCGAGCTATGGCTACACCTTC. This gives the protein CASSLVLGASYGYTF.

This chain uses TRBV19 with TRBJ1-5, with D hard to call. Germline V gene data show CDR1 as LNHDA and CDR2 as SQIVND (reference sequence). The V end lost 6 bases, the J end lost 7 bases, and 10 bases lay between the germline ends. The CDR3 covers 12 residues. CDR3 residues: CASSRSGQPQHF. The DNA of the CDR3 is TGTGCCAGTAGCCGTAGCGGACAGCCCCAGCATTTT.

The chain uses TRBV28 and TRBJ2-7; 7 nucleotides line up with TRBD2. In germline, CDR1 is MDHEN, CDR2 SYDVKM. The CDR3 has 18 residues. With V trimmed by 8 bases and J by 1 base, 20 bases remained unmatched. CDR3 region: CASGSIRYVRESSYEQYF. The CDR3 DNA reads TGTGCCAGCGGCTCCATCCGGTACGTGCGGGAGAGTTCCTACGAGCAGTACTTC. Together with reference TRBV28 and TRBJ2-7, the CDR3 gives the full variable domain: DVKVTQSSRYLVKRTGEKVFLECVQDMDHENMFWYRQDPGLGLRLIYFSYDVKMKEKGDIPEGYSVSREKKERFSLILESASTNQTSMYLCASGSIRYVRESSYEQYFGPGTRLTVT.

The J gene is TRBJ2-7, the V gene TRBV27; perhaps D is TRBD1 or TRBD2 (5 bases each). V shed 2 bases and J shed 12 bases, with 14 bases lying between them. The germline gives CDR1 MNHEY, CDR2 SMNVEV (reference sequence). The CDR3 spans 12 residues. The CDR3 region is CASSLIGGRLYF. The DNA for the CDR3 is TGTGCCAGCAGTTTAATTGGGGGTAGGCTGTACTTC.

The chain carries TRBV6-5 and TRBJ1-2; TRBD1 matches 9 bases. Losses at the gene ends were 5 bases for V and 4 bases for J; bases not matched to a gene: 8. The CDR3 contains 15 residues. The germline gives CDR1 MNHEY, CDR2 SVGAGI. DNA of the CDR3: TGTGCCAGCAGTAGTCACGGACAGGGGCCCTATGGCTACACCTTC. Translation gives CASSSHGQGPYGYTF.

The sample holds one count of this clone. This rearrangement joins TRBV5-1 to TRBJ2-5, with D maybe TRBD2 (6 bases). The CDR3 spans 16 residues. The V end lost 5 bases, the J end lost 1 base, and 18 bases lay between the germline ends. The germline V gene encodes CDR1 SGHRS and CDR2 YFSETQ. As DNA, the CDR3 is TGCGCCAGCAGGCGGGCCGCTGGGACTTTCCAAGAGACCCAGTACTTC. The encoded protein is CASRRAAGTFQETQYF.

The V gene is TRBV5-1, the J gene TRBJ2-2; 10 nucleotides line up with TRBD2. CDR3 length: 16 amino acids. Germline CDR1 and CDR2: SGHRS and YFSETQ. After removal of 4 bases from V and 6 bases from J, the junction contained 9 bases not matched to a gene. In nucleotides, the CDR3 is TGCGCCAGCAGCCCTGATACTAGCGGGACTTCCGGGGAGCTGTTTTTT. This codes for CASSPDTSGTSGELFF.

The chain recombines TRBV12-5 with TRBJ1-5; D not certain. Germline V lookup: CDR1 LGHNT, CDR2 FRNRAP. This CDR3 comprises 14 residues. Trimming took off 7 bases at V and 6 bases at J, with 16 bases between the two ends. The CDR3 protein is CASAGGGPFQPQHF. Here the CDR3 DNA reads TGTGCTAGTGCAGGAGGAGGGCCGTTTCAGCCCCAGCATTTT.

The chain carries TRBV6-5 and TRBJ1-5; D not resolved. V lost 2 bases, J lost 3 bases, and 5 bases lay in between. This CDR3 region has 13 residues. The germline V gene has CDR1 MNHEY and CDR2 SVGAGI. This CDR3 reads CASSYGDNQPQHF. The CDR3, as DNA: TGTGCCAGCAGTTACGGGGACAATCAGCCCCAGCATTTT.

This clone was picked up one time. Here the CDR3 DNA reads TGCGCCAGCAGCCACCTGGGACAGGGCCCTGAAGCTTTCTTT. It codes for CASSHLGQGPEAFF. V and J are TRBV4-1 and TRBJ1-1; the match to TRBD1 covers 9 bases. V lost 3 bases and J lost 6; bases outside the gene matches: 5. Germline CDR1 MGHRA, CDR2 YSYEKL. There are 14 residues in the CDR3.